This T cell receptor (beta chain) was obtained from a study of blood T cell repertoires in COVID-19. Per the authors' pipeline: By means of reference gene primer amplification, nucleated cell counts were estimated. This table comes from immunoSEQ multiplex PCR, and its TCRdb copy is limited to in-frame clones, with some not included. V, J and clone size are those of that table, while D and trimming were read from the DNA. Here the sample spans fewer than 400,000 clones, 88% being singletons. The CDR3 loop spans 15 amino acids. Per germline, CDR1 SGDLS and CDR2 YYNGEE. Trimming removed 0 bases from V and 8 bases from J, with 17 bases in between. Recruits, aged about 18 to 95 years, lived in roughly 22 US areas. This clone was seen once.

Material for sequencing was PBMCs or T cells enriched from blood (not recorded which). The chain links TRBV9 to TRBJ1-2; possibly TRBD1 for D (6 bases). The clonotype was recovered from a man aged 30 to 45 who had recovered from COVID-19. The CDR3: CASSVASTGFEGYTF. The CDR3 DNA sequence: TGTGCCAGCAGCGTAGCGTCCACAGGGTTCGAGGGCTACACCTTC.